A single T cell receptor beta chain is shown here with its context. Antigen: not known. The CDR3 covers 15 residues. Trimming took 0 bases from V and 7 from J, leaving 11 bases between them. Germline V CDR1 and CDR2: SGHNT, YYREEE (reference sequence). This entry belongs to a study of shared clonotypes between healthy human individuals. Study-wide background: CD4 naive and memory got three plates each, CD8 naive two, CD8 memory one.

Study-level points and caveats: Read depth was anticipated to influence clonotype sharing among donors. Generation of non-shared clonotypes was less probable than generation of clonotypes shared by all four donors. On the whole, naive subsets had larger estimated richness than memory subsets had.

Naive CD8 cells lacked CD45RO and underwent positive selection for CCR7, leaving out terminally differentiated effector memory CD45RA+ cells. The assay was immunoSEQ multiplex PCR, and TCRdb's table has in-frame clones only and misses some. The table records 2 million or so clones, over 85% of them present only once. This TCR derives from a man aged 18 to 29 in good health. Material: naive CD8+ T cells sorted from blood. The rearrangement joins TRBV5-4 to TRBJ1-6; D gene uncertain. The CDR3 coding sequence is TGTGCCAGCAGCTTGGATCTTTTGGGGAATTCACCCCTCCACTTT. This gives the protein CASSLDLLGNSPLHF.